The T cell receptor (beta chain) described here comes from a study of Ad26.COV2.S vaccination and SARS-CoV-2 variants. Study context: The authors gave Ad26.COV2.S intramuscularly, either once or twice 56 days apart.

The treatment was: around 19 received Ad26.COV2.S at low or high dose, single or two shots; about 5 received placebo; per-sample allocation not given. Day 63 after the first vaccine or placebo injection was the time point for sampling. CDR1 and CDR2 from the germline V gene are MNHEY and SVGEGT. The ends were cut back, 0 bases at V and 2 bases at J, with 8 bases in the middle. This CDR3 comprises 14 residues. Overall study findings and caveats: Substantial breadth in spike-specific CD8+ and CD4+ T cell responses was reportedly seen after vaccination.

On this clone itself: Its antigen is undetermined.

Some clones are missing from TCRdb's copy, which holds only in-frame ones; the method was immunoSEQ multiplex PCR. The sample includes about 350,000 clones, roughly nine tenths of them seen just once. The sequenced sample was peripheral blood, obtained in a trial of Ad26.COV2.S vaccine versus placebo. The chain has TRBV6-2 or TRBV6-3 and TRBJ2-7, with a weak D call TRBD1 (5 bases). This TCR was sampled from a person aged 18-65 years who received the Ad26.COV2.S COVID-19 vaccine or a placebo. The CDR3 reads CASSYSRVTYEQYF. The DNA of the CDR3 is TGTGCCAGCAGTTACTCCAGGGTTACCTACGAGCAGTACTTC.